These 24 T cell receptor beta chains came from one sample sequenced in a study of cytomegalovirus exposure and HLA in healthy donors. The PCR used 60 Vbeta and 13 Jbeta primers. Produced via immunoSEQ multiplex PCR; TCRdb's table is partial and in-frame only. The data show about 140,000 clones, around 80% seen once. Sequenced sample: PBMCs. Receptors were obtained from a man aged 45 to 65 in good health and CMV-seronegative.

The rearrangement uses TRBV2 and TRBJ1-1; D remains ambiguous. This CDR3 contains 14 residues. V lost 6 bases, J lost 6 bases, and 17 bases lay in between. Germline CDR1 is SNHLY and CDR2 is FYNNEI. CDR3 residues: CASSPLEGFPEAFF. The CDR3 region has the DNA TGTGCCAGCAGCCCCTTGGAGGGATTCCCTGAAGCTTTCTTT.

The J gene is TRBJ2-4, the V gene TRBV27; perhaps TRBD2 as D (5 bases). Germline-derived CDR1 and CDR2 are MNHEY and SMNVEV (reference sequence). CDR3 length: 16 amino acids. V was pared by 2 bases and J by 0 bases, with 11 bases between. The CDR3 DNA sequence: TGTGCCAGCAGTTTAAGCGGCAGCGGAGCCAAAAACATTCAGTACTTC. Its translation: CASSLSGSGAKNIQYF.

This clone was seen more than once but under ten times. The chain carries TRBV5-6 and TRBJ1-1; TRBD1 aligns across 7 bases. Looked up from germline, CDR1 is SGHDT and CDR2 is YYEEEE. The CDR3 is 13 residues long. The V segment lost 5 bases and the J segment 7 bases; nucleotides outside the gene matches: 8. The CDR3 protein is CASSLIRDSEAFF. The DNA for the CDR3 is TGTGCCAGCAGTCTTATACGGGACAGTGAAGCTTTCTTT.

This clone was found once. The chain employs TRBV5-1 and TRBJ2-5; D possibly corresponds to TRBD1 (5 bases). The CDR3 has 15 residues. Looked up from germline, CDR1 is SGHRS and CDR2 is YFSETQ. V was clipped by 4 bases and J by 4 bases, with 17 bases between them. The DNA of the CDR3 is TGCGCCAGCAGCGCACAATTAGGGGATCGAGAGACCCAGTACTTC. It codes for CASSAQLGDRETQYF.

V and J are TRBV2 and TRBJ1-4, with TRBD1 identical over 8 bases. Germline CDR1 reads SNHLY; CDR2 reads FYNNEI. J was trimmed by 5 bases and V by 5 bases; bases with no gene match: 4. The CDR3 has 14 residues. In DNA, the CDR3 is TGTGCCAGCAGTAAAGGGACAGGCAATGAAAAACTGTTTTTT. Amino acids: CASSKGTGNEKLFF.

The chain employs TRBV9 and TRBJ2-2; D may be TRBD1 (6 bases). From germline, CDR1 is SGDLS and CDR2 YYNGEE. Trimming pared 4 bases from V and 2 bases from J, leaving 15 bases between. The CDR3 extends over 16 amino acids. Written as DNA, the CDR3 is TGTGCCAGCAGCTCTACCCCGGGACACAACACCGGGGAGCTGTTTTTT. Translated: CASSSTPGHNTGELFF.

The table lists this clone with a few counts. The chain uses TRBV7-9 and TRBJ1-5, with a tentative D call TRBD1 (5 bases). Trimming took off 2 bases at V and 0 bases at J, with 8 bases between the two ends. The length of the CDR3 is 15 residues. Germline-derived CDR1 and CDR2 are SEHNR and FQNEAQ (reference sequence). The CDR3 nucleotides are TGTGCCAGCAGCTTACGGGGGGATAGCAATCAGCCCCAGCATTTT. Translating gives CASSLRGDSNQPQHF. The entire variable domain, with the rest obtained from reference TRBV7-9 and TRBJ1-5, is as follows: DTGVSQNPRHKITKRGQNVTFRCDPISEHNRLYWYRQTLGQGPEFLTYFQNEAQLEKSRLLSDRFSAERPKGSFSTLEIQRTEQGDSAMYLCASSLRGDSNQPQHFGDGTRLSIL.

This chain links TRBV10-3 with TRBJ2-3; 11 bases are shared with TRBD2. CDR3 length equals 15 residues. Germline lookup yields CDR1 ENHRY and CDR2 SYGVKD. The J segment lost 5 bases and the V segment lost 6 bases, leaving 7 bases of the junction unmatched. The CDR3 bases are TGTGCCATCAGAGCAGCTAGCGGGGGGCTAGATACGCAGTATTTT. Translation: CAIRAASGGLDTQYF.

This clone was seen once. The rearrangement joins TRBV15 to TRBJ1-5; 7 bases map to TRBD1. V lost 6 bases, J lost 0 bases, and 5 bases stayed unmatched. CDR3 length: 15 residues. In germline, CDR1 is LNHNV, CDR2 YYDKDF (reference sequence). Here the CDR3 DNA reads TGTGCCACCAGGGGGACAGAATATAGCAATCAGCCCCAGCATTTT. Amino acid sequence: CATRGTEYSNQPQHF. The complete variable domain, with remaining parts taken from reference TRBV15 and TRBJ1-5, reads DAMVIQNPRYQVTQFGKPVTLSCSQTLNHNVMYWYQQKSSQAPKLLFHYYDKDFNNEADTPDNFQSRRPNTSFCFLDIRSPGLGDTAMYLCATRGTEYSNQPQHFGDGTRLSIL.

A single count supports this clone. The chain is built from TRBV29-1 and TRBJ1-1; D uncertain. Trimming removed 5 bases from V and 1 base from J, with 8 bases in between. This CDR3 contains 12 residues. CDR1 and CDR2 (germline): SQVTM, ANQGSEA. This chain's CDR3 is CSVSSGNTEAFF. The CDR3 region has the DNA TGCAGCGTTTCGTCAGGGAACACTGAAGCTTTCTTT.

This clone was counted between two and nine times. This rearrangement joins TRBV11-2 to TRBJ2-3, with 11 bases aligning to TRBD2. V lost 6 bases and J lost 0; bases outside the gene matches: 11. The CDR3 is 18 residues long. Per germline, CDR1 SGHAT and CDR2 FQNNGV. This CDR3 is CASSLIGLAGISTDTQYF. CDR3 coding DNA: TGTGCCAGCAGTCTGATTGGACTAGCGGGCATTAGCACAGATACGCAGTATTTT.

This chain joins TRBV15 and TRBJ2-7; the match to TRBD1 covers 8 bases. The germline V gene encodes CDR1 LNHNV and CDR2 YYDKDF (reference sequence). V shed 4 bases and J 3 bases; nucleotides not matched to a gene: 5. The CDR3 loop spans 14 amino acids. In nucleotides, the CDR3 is TGTGCCACCAGCAAGGACAGGGCCAACTACGAGCAGTACTTC. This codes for CATSKDRANYEQYF.

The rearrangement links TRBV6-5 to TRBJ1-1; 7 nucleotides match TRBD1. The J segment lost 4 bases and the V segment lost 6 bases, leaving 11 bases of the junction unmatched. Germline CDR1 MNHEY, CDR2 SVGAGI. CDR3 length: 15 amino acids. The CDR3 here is CASRKPGGRGTEAFF. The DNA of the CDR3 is TGTGCCAGCAGAAAGCCAGGGGGTCGGGGCACTGAAGCTTTCTTT.

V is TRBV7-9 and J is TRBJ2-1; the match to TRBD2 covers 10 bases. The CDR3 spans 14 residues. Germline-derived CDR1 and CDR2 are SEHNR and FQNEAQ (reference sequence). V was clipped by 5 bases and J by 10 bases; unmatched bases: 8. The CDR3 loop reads CASSIGLAVAEQFF. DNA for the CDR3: TGTGCCAGCAGCATCGGACTAGCGGTTGCGGAGCAGTTCTTC.

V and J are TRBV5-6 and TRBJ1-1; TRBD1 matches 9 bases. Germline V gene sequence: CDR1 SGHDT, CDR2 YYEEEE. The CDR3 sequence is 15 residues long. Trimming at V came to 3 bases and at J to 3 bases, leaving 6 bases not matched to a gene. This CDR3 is CASSYGTGPYTEAFF. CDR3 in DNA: TGTGCCAGCAGCTACGGGACAGGGCCCTACACTGAAGCTTTCTTT. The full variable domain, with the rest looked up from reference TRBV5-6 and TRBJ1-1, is DAGVTQSPTHLIKTRGQQVTLRCSPKSGHDTVSWYQQALGQGPQFIFQYYEEEERQRGNFPDRFSGHQFPNYSSELNVNALLLGDSALYLCASSYGTGPYTEAFFGQGTRLTVV.

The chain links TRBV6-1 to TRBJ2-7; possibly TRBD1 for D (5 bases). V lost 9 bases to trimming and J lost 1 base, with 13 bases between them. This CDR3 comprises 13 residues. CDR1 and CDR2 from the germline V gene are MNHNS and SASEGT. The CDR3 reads CASSTAFSYEQYF. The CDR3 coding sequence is TGTGCCAGTTCGACAGCCTTTTCCTACGAGCAGTACTTC.

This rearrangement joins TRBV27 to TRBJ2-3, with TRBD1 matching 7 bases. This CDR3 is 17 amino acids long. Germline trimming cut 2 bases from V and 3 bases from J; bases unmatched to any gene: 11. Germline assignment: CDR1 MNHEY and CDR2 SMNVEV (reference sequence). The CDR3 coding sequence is TGTGCCAGCAGTTTACCCACGACAGGGAAGGAGACAGATACGCAGTATTTT. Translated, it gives CASSLPTTGKETDTQYF.

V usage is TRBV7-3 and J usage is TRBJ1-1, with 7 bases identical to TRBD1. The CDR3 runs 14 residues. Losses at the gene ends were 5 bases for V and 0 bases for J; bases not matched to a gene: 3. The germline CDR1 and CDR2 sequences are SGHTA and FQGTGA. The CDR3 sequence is CASSAGQMNTEAFF. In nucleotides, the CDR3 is TGTGCCAGCAGCGCGGGACAGATGAACACTGAAGCTTTCTTT.

CDR3 DNA sequence: TGTGCCAGCAGGGCCGGGACTAGTCCCCTCGAGCAGTACTTC. Protein sequence: CASRAGTSPLEQYF. The chain couples TRBV7-8 to TRBJ2-7, with TRBD2 matching over 8 bases. There are 14 residues in the CDR3. CDR1 and CDR2 from the germline V gene are SGHVS and FQNEAQ. V lost 6 bases to trimming and J lost 6 bases; unmatched junction nucleotides: 10.

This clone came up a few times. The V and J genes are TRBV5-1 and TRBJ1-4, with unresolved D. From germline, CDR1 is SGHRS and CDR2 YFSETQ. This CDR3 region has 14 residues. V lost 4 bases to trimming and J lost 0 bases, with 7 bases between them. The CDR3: CASSPVATNEKLFF. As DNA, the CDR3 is TGCGCCAGCAGCCCGGTTGCAACTAATGAAAAACTGTTTTTT. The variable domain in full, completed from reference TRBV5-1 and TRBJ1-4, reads KAGVTQTPRYLIKTRGQQVTLSCSPISGHRSVSWYQQTPGQGLQFLFEYFSETQRNKGNFPGRFSGRQFSNSRSEMNVSTLELGDSALYLCASSPVATNEKLFFGSGTQLSVL.

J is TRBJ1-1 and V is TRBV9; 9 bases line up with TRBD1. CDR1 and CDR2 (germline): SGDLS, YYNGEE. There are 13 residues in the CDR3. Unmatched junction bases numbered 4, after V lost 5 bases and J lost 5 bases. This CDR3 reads CASSHRGQTEAFF. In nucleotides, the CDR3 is TGTGCCAGCAGTCACAGGGGGCAAACTGAAGCTTTCTTT.

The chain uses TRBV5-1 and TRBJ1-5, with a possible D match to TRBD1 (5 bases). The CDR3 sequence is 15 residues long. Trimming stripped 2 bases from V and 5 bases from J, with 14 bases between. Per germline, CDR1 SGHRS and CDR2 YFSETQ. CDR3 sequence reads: CASSFEGVRDQPQHF. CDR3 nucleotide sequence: TGCGCCAGCAGCTTTGAAGGGGTCAGGGATCAGCCCCAGCATTTT.

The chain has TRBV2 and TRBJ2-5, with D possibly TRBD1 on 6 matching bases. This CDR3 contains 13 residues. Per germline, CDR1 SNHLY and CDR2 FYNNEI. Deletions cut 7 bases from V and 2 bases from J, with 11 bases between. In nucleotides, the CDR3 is TGTGCCAGCATCCGAGGACAGCAAGAGACCCAGTACTTC. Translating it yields CASIRGQQETQYF. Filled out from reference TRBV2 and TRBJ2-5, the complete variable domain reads EPEVTQTPSHQVTQMGQEVILRCVPISNHLYFYWYRQILGQKVEFLVSFYNNEISEKSEIFDDQFSVERPDGSNFTLKIRSTKLEDSAMYFCASIRGQQETQYFGPGTRLLVL.

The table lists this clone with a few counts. CDR3 nucleotides: TGTGCCAGCTCACCACCGGACGGGAGGGGAGATACGCAGTATTTT. Translated: CASSPPDGRGDTQYF. The J gene is TRBJ2-3, the V gene TRBV18; 8 nucleotides agree with TRBD2. Trimming at V came to 0 bases and at J to 5 bases, leaving 4 bases not matched to a gene. Germline-derived CDR1 and CDR2 are KGHSH and LQKENI. This CDR3 spans 15 amino acids. Complete variable domain (other parts from reference TRBV18 and TRBJ2-3): NAGVMQNPRHLVRRRGQEARLRCSPMKGHSHVYWYRQLPEEGLKFMVYLQKENIIDESGMPKERFSAEFPKEGPSILRIQQVVRGDSAAYFCASSPPDGRGDTQYFGPGTRLTVL.